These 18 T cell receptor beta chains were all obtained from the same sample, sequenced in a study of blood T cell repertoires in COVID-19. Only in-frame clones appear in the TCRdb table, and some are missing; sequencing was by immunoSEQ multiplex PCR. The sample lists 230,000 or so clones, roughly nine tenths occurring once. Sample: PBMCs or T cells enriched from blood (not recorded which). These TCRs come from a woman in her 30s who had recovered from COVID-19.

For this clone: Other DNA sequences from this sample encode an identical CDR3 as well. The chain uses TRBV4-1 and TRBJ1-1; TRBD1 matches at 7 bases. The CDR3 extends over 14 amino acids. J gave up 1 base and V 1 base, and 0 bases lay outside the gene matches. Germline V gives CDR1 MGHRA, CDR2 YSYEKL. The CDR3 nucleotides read TGCGCCAGCAGCCAAGGACAGGGGAACACTGAAGCTTTCTTT. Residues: CASSQGQGNTEAFF.

CDR3 in DNA: TGTGCCAGCAGTTTAGGGGAGGGGAGCGAGCAGTACTTC. Its protein product is CASSLGEGSEQYF. This chain links TRBV12-3 or TRBV12-4 with TRBJ2-7, with TRBD2 identical over 7 bases. V lost 1 base, J lost 6 bases, and 3 bases stayed unmatched. The CDR3 extends over 13 amino acids.

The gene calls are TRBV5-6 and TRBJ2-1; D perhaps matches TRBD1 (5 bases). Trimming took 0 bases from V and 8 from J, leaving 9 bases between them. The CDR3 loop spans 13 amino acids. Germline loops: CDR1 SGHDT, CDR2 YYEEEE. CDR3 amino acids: CASSLAGWDEQFF. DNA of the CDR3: TGTGCCAGCAGCTTGGCAGGGTGGGATGAGCAGTTCTTC.

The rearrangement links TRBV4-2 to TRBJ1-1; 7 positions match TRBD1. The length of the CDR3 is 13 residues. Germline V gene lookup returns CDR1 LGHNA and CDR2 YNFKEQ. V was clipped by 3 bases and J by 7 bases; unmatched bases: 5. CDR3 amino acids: CASSQGRGYEAFF. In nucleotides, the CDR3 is TGTGCCAGCAGCCAGGGCAGGGGGTATGAAGCTTTCTTT.

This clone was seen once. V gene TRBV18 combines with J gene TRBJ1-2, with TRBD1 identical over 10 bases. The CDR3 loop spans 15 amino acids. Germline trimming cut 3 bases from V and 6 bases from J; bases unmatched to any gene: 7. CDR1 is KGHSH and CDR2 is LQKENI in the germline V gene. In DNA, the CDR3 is TGTGCCAGCTCACCCCCCGACAGGGGGCGAGATGGCTACACCTTC. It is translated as CASSPPDRGRDGYTF.

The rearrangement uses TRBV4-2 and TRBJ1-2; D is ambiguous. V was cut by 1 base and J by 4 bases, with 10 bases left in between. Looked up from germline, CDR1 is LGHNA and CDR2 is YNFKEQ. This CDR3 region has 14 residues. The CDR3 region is CASSQVLSGYGYTF. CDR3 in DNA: TGTGCCAGCAGCCAAGTTCTATCGGGCTATGGCTACACCTTC.

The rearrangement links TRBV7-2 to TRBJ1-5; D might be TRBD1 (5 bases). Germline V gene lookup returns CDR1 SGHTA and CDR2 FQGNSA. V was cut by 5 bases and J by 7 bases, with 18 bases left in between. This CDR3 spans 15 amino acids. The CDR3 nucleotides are TGTGCCAGCAGCCCAGAGGGGAATGCGGGACAGCCCCAGCATTTT. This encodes CASSPEGNAGQPQHF.

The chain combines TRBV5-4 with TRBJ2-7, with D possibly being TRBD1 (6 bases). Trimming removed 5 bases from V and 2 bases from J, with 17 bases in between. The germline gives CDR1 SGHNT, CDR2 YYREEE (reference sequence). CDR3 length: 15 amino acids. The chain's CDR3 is CASSGIGQPTYEQYF. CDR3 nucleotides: TGTGCCAGCAGTGGTATAGGACAGCCAACCTACGAGCAGTACTTC.

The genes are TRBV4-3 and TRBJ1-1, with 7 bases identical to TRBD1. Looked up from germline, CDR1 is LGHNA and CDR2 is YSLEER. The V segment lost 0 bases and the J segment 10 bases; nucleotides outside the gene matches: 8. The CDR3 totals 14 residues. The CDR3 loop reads CASSQEGQGEAAFF. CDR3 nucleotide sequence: TGCGCCAGCAGCCAAGAGGGGCAGGGGGAGGCAGCTTTCTTT.

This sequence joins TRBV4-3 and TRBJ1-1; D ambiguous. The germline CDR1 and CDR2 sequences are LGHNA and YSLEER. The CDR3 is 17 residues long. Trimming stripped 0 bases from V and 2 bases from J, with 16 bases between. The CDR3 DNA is TGCGCCAGCAGCCAAGATCCTGCCGGGAATAGAAACACTGAAGCTTTCTTT. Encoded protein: CASSQDPAGNRNTEAFF.

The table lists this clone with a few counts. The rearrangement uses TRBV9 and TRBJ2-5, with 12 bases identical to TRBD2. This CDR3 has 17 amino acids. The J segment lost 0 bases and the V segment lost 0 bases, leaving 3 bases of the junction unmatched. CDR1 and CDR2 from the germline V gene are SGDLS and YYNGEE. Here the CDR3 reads CASSVGLAGDNQETQYF. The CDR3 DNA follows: TGTGCCAGCAGCGTAGGACTAGCGGGGGATAACCAAGAGACCCAGTACTTC.

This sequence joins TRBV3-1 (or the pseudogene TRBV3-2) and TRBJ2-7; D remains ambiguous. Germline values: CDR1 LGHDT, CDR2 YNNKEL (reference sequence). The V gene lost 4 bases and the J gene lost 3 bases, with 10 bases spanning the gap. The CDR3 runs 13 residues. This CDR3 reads CASSRAVGYEQYF. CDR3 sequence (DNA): TGTGCCAGCAGCCGGGCAGTAGGCTACGAGCAGTACTTC.

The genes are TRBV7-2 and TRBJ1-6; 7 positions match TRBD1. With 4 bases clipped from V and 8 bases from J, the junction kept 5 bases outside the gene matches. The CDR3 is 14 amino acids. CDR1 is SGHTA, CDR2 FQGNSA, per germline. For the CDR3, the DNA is TGTGCCAGCAGCTCCGGGACAGTACATTCACCCCTCCACTTT. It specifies CASSSGTVHSPLHF.

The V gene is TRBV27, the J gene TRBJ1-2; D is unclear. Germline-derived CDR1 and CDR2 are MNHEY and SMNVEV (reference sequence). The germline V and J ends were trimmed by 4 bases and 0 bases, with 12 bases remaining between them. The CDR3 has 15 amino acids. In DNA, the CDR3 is TGTGCCAGCAGTTCCCGTGCTAATTCTAACTATGGCTACACCTTC. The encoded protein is CASSSRANSNYGYTF.

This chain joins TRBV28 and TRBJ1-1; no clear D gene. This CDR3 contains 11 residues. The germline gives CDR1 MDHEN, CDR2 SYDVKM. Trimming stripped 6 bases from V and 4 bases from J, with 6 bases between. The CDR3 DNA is TGTGCCAGCAGCAGCGGCACTGAAGCTTTCTTT. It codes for CASSSGTEAFF.

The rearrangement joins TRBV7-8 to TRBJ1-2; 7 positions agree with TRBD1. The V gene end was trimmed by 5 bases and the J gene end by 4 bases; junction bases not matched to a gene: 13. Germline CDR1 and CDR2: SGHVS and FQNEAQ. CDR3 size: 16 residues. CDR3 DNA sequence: TGTGCCAGCAGCCCGACAGGGTGGGCCGTCGGCTATGGCTACACCTTC. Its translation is CASSPTGWAVGYGYTF.

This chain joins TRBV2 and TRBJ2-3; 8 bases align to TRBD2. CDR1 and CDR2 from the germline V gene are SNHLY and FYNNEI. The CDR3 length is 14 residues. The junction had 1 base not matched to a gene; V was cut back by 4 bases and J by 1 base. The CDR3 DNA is TGTGCCAGCAGTGTACTAGCGGGCACAGATACGCAGTATTTT. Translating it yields CASSVLAGTDTQYF.

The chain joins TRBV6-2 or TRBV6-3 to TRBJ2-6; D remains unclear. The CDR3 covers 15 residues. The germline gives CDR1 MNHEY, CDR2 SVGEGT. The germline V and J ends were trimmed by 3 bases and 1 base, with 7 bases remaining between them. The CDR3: CASSYGRSGANVLTF. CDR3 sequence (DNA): TGTGCCAGCAGTTATGGGCGATCTGGGGCCAACGTCCTGACTTTC.